This paragraph reports one T cell receptor beta chain. This sample is part of a study of blood T cell repertoires in COVID-19. Across the study: Sites in the United States, Italy and Spain provided acute and convalescent COVID-19 samples. Sample material is recorded as cDNA or gDNA derived from T cells, B-cell-depleted T cells, or PBMCs.

Sequencing used immunoSEQ multiplex PCR; TCRdb keeps in-frame clones, though not all of them. The table has 70,000 or so clones, around 87% seen once; the top ten hold 9.5% to 13%. Trimming removed 2 bases at V and 0 bases at J, with 8 bases between. The CDR3 spans 15 residues. Germline CDR1 and CDR2: KGHSH and LQKENI. Specimen: peripheral blood. This receptor was obtained from a woman between 18 and 29 years old with acute or convalescent COVID-19. The chain is built from TRBV18 and TRBJ1-5; D is ambiguous. CDR3 protein: CASSPGLDSNQPQHF. Here the CDR3 DNA reads TGTGCCAGCTCACCAGGACTCGATAGCAATCAGCCCCAGCATTTT.